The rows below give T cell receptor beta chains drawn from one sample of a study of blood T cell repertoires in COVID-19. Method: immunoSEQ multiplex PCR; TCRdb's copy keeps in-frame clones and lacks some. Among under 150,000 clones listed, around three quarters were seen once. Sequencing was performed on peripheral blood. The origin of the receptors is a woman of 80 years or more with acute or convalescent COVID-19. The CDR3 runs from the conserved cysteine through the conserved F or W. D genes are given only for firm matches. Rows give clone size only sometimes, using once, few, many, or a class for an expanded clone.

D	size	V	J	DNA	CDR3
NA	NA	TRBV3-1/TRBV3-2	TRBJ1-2	TGTGCCAGCAGCCAAGATCGGGGCTATGGCTACACCTTC	CASSQDRGYGYTF
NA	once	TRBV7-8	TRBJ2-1	TGTGCCAGCAGCTTAGCGATCAGCTCCTACAATGAGCAGTTCTTC	CASSLAISSYNEQFF
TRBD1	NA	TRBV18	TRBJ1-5	TGTGCCAGCTCACCGACAGGGAATAGCAATCAGCCCCAGCATTTT	CASSPTGNSNQPQHF
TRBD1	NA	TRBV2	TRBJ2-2	TGTGCCAGCAGTCGCGACAGGGGGTTTAACACCGGGGAGCTGTTTTTT	CASSRDRGFNTGELFF
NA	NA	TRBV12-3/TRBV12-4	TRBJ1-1	TGTGCCAGCAGCCTCCACCCAGGCACTGAAGCTTTCTTT	CASSLHPGTEAFF
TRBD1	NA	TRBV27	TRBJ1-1	TGTGCCAGCAGTTTAAGAACCAGGGGGTACACTGAAGCTTTCTTT	CASSLRTRGYTEAFF
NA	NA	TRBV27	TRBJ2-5	TGTGCCAGCAGAGCCGCGGGGCCCGGGACCCAGTACTTC	CASRAAGPGTQYF
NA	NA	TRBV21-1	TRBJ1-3	TGTGCCAGCAGCCTTTCCGGAAACACCATATATTTT	CASSLSGNTIYF
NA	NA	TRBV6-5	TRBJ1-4	TGTGCCAGCAGCCCCCCCCCGGGACAAACGGGGAAACTGTTTTTT	CASSPPPGQTGKLFF
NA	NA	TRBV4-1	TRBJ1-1	TGCGCCAGCAGCCATCCAGGACTGGGAACTGAAGCTTTCTTT	CASSHPGLGTEAFF
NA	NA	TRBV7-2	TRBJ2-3	TGTGCCAGCAGCTCCCAAGGTGGCGGGTACACAGATACGCAGTATTTT	CASSSQGGGYTDTQYF
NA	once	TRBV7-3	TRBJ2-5	TGTGCCAGCAGCCTAACAACAGGGACCGGGGAGACCCAGTACTTC	CASSLTTGTGETQYF
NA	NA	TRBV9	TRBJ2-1	TGTGCCAGCAGCGTATCCGGGAACTACAATGAGCAGTTCTTC	CASSVSGNYNEQFF
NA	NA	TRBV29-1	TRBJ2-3	TGCAGCGTTGAGGACAGTCTCGCGGATACGCAGTATTTT	CSVEDSLADTQYF
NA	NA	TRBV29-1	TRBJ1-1	TGCAGCGCCTCGCGGCAGCCCCTCAAGAACACTGAAGCTTTCTTT	CSASRQPLKNTEAFF
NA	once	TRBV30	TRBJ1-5	TGTGCCTGCTCGGCTCGGGGCAATCAGCCCCAGCATTTT	CACSARGNQPQHF